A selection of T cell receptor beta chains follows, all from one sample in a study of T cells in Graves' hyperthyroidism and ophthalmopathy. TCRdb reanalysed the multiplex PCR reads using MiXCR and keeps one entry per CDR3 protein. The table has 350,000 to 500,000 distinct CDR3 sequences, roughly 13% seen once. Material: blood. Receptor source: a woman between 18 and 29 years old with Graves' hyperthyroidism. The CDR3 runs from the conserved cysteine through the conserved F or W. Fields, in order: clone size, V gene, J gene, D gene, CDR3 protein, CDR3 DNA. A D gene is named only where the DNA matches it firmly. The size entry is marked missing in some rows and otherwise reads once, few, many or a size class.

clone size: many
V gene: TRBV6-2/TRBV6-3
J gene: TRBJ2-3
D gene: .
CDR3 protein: CASSRRQIGTDTQYF
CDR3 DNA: TGTGCCAGCAGTCGCCGACAGATTGGCACAGATACGCAGTATTTT

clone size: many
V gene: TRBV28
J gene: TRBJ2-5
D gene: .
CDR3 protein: CASRGGGQETQYF
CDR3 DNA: TGTGCCAGCAGAGGAGGGGGGCAAGAGACCCAGTACTTC

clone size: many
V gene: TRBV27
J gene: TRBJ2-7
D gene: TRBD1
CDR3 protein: CASSFWDRESHEQYF
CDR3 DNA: TGTGCCAGCAGTTTCTGGGACAGGGAATCCCACGAGCAGTACTTC

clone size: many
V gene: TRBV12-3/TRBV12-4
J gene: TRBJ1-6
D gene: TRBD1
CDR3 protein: CASSLSDRGNSPLHF
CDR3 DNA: TGTGCCAGCAGTTTAAGCGACAGGGGAAATTCACCCCTCCACTTT

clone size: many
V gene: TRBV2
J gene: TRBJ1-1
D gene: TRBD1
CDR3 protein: CASRGQGVVNTEAFF
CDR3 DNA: TGTGCCAGCAGGGGACAGGGGGTCGTGAACACTGAAGCTTTCTTT

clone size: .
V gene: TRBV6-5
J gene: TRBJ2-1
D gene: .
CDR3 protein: CASSYRGVYNEQFF
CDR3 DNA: TGTGCCAGCAGTTACAGAGGTGTGTACAATGAGCAGTTCTTC

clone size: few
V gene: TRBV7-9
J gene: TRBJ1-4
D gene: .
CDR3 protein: CASTPQDSTNEKLFF
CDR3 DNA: TGTGCCAGCACCCCACAAGATTCAACTAATGAAAAACTGTTTTTT

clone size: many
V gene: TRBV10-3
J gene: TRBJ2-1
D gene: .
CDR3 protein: CAISGLRESPGNEQFF
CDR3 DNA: TGTGCCATCAGTGGTCTTCGGGAGAGCCCCGGCAATGAGCAGTTCTTC

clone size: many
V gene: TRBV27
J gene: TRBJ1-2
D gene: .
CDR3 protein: CASSPYRADGYTF
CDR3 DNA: TGTGCCAGCAGTCCATACAGGGCGGATGGCTACACCTTC

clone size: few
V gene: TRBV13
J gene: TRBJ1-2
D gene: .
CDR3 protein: CASSFPGVRGYTF
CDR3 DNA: TGTGCCAGCAGCTTCCCGGGGGTTCGGGGCTACACCTTC